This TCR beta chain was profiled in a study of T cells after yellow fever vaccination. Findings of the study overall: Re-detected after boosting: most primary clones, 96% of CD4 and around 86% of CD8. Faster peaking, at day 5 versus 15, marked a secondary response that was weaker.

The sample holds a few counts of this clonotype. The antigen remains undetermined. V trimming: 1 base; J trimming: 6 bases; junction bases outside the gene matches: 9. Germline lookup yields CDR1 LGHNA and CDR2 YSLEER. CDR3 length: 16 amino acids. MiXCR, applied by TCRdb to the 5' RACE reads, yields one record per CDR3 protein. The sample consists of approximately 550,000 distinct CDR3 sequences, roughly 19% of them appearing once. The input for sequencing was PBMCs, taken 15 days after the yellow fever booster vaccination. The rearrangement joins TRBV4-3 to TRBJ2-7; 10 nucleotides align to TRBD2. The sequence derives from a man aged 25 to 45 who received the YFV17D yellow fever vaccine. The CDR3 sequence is CASSQVSGRARAEQYF. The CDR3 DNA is TGCGCCAGCAGCCAAGTGAGCGGGAGGGCCCGGGCCGAGCAGTACTTC.